These 21 T cell receptor beta chains were sequenced from one sample in a study of control samples from healthy donors and cancer patients. Only in-frame clones appear in the TCRdb table, and some are missing; sequencing was by immunoSEQ multiplex PCR. The table shows some 110,000 clones, with roughly nine tenths occurring only once. Sequenced sample: PBMCs. The source is a woman in her fifties or sixties with colorectal cancer.

The chain has TRBV2 and TRBJ2-7; no reliable D call. Germline V gene sequence: CDR1 SNHLY, CDR2 FYNNEI. V was trimmed by 7 bases and J by 0 bases, leaving 10 bases between them. CDR3 size: 13 residues. This CDR3 is CASKSWSSYEQYF. CDR3 in DNA: TGTGCCAGCAAGAGTTGGAGCTCCTACGAGCAGTACTTC. Complete variable domain (other parts from reference TRBV2 and TRBJ2-7): EPEVTQTPSHQVTQMGQEVILRCVPISNHLYFYWYRQILGQKVEFLVSFYNNEISEKSEIFDDQFSVERPDGSNFTLKIRSTKLEDSAMYFCASKSWSSYEQYFGPGTRLTVT.

This clone was detected only a few times. The gene calls are TRBV19 and TRBJ1-1; D unclear. This CDR3 contains 15 residues. Germline V gives CDR1 LNHDA, CDR2 SQIVND (reference sequence). V lost 5 bases and J 1 base, leaving 14 bases between the germline ends. CDR3 sequence reads: CASSPSPITNTEAFF. The CDR3 region has the DNA TGTGCCAGTAGTCCTTCTCCGATAACGAACACTGAAGCTTTCTTT.

CDR3 coding DNA: TGCAGTGCTCGTGACCCCGGGGGAACTGAAGCTTTCTTT. Translated: CSARDPGGTEAFF. The V gene is TRBV20-1, the J gene TRBJ1-1; D might be TRBD1 (5 bases). V was clipped by 5 bases and J by 5 bases, with 15 bases between them. The germline V gene encodes CDR1 DFQATT and CDR2 SNEGSKA (reference sequence). The CDR3 has 13 amino acids.

The chain joins TRBV5-1 to TRBJ2-7, with 8 bases lining up with TRBD1. This CDR3 region has 14 residues. Germline V CDR1 and CDR2: SGHRS, YFSETQ. V was clipped by 2 bases and J by 6 bases; unmatched bases: 7. CDR3 amino acids: CASSLGDRGPEQYF. CDR3 in DNA: TGCGCCAGCAGCTTAGGAGACAGGGGACCCGAGCAGTACTTC.

The table lists this clone with a count of one. The chain recombines TRBV30 with TRBJ2-5, with D tentatively TRBD1 (5 bases). V shed 4 bases and J shed 7 bases, with 19 bases lying between them. The CDR3 consists of 14 residues. CDR1 GTSNPN and CDR2 SVGIG come from the germline V gene (reference sequence). The CDR3 DNA follows: TGTGCCTGGAAGGTAGGGGCCATCCTGGGGACCCAGTACTTC. As protein: CAWKVGAILGTQYF.

V is TRBV7-6 and J is TRBJ1-5; 9 nucleotides match TRBD1. J gave up 1 base and V 4 bases, and 5 bases lay outside the gene matches. The germline gives CDR1 SGHVS, CDR2 FNYEAQ. This CDR3 comprises 16 residues. The CDR3 DNA sequence: TGTGCCAGCAGCTCTGGACAGGGGTTGAGCAATCAGCCCCAGCATTTT. This translates into CASSSGQGLSNQPQHF.

Remarks on this clone: The same CDR3 can be traced to other DNA sequences in this sample. The CDR3 DNA sequence: TGTGCCAGCAGTTACTCAGACAGTTACGAGCAGTACTTC. Translating gives CASSYSDSYEQYF. This chain joins TRBV6-5 and TRBJ2-7, with a weak D call TRBD1 (5 bases). CDR1 is MNHEY, CDR2 SVGAGI, per germline. The CDR3 runs to 13 residues. V was cut by 0 bases and J by 4 bases, with 7 bases left in between.

The rearrangement joins TRBV7-8 to TRBJ2-5; D may be TRBD1 or TRBD2 (6 bases each). V was pared by 1 base and J by 4 bases, with 13 bases between. The germline V gene has CDR1 SGHVS and CDR2 FQNEAQ. There are 15 residues in the CDR3. CDR3 sequence reads: CASSLGLGGRETQYF. Written as DNA, the CDR3 is TGTGCCAGCAGCTTAGGATTGGGGGGCCGAGAGACCCAGTACTTC. The variable domain in full, completed from reference TRBV7-8 and TRBJ2-5, reads GAGVSQSPRYKVAKRGQDVALRCDPISGHVSLFWYQQALGQGPEFLTYFQNEAQLDKSGLPSDRFFAERPEGSVSTLKIQRTQQEDSAVYLCASSLGLGGRETQYFGPGTRLLVL.

In regard to this clone: Other nucleotide sequences in the sample specify the same CDR3. CDR3 protein: CASSLGSGETQYF. As DNA, the CDR3 is TGCGCCAGCAGCTTGGGTTCTGGGGAGACCCAGTACTTC. The chain couples TRBV5-1 to TRBJ2-5; D unclear. V shed 0 bases and J shed 5 bases, with 8 bases lying between them. Germline-derived CDR1 and CDR2 are SGHRS and YFSETQ. CDR3 length: 13 amino acids.

The chain's CDR3 is CRFGGNTEAFF. In DNA form, the CDR3 reads TGCAGATTTGGAGGCAACACTGAAGCTTTCTTT. The rearrangement uses TRBV20-1 and TRBJ1-1; D not resolved. The CDR3 length is 11 residues. Looked up from germline, CDR1 is DFQATT and CDR2 is SNEGSKA (reference sequence).

This rearrangement joins TRBV28 to TRBJ1-3; D uncertain. Germline V gene lookup returns CDR1 MDHEN and CDR2 SYDVKM. With 5 bases removed from V and 0 bases from J, the gap between germline ends came to 8 bases. This CDR3 comprises 14 residues. CDR3 sequence reads: CASSAPYSGNTIYF. The CDR3, as DNA: TGTGCCAGCAGTGCCCCGTACTCTGGAAACACCATATATTTT. Supplemented by reference TRBV28 and TRBJ1-3, the full variable domain reads DVKVTQSSRYLVKRTGEKVFLECVQDMDHENMFWYRQDPGLGLRLIYFSYDVKMKEKGDIPEGYSVSREKKERFSLILESASTNQTSMYLCASSAPYSGNTIYFGEGSWLTVV.

The chain is built from TRBV7-6 and TRBJ1-1, with D possibly being TRBD1 (6 bases). The CDR3 consists of 15 residues. The V end lost 1 base, the J end lost 6 bases, and 15 bases lay between the germline ends. CDR1 SGHVS and CDR2 FNYEAQ come from the germline V gene. The CDR3 here is CASSLVAGEVPEAFF. CDR3 nucleotides: TGTGCCAGCAGCTTAGTGGCAGGGGAGGTCCCTGAAGCTTTCTTT.

The rearrangement uses TRBV7-5 and TRBJ1-2; whether TRBD1, the table's D call, matches the DNA was not checked. TRBV7-5 is recorded as a pseudogene. The CDR3 is 16 residues long. The CDR3 spells CVRSDQPSAGKYGYTF. DNA for the CDR3: TGTGTCAGAAGCGATCAGCCCTCGGCAGGGAAGTATGGCTACACCTTC.

The chain has TRBV10-3 and TRBJ1-2; tentative D call: TRBD1 (6 bases). The V and J ends lost 4 bases and 7 bases respectively, with 16 bases between them. Germline V gene sequence: CDR1 ENHRY, CDR2 SYGVKD. The CDR3 has 14 amino acids. CDR3 coding DNA: TGTGCCATCAGTGTCGAGGCAGGGGCATCTGGCTACACCTTC. Its protein product is CAISVEAGASGYTF.

This chain connects TRBV5-1 to TRBJ1-1, with TRBD1 matching 9 bases. CDR1 and CDR2 from the germline V gene are SGHRS and YFSETQ. J gave up 1 base and V 4 bases, and 5 bases lay outside the gene matches. This CDR3 spans 15 amino acids. The CDR3 sequence is CASSPGGQGNTEAFF. The CDR3 DNA reads TGCGCCAGCAGCCCGGGGGGACAGGGGAACACTGAAGCTTTCTTT.

This clone occurred a few times. The rearrangement links TRBV18 to TRBJ1-1; 10 bases map to TRBD1. The germline gives CDR1 KGHSH, CDR2 LQKENI. This CDR3 has 15 amino acids. V gave up 3 bases and J gave up 4 bases; unmatched junction bases: 5. The CDR3, as DNA: TGTGCCAGCTCACCGTTCCGGGACAGGGGCACTGAAGCTTTCTTT. Its translation: CASSPFRDRGTEAFF.

The rearrangement links TRBV9 to TRBJ2-1; tentatively, D is TRBD2 (7 bases). Germline V gene lookup returns CDR1 SGDLS and CDR2 YYNGEE. The CDR3 contains 19 residues. The V end was cut by 5 bases, the J end by 0 bases, with 24 bases between. CDR3 in DNA: TGTGCCAGCAGTGATCCAAAGGGGGGGGTCACAAGCTCCTACAATGAGCAGTTCTTC. Amino acid sequence: CASSDPKGGVTSSYNEQFF.

The chain recombines TRBV28 with TRBJ2-1; TRBD2 matches at 11 bases. J was trimmed by 9 bases and V by 3 bases; bases with no gene match: 4. This CDR3 has 14 residues. From germline, CDR1 is MDHEN and CDR2 SYDVKM. DNA for the CDR3: TGTGCCAGCAGTTTCCTAGCGGGGGGTAGTGAGCAGTTCTTC. Its translation: CASSFLAGGSEQFF.

This chain joins TRBV10-1 and TRBJ2-1; 10 bases are a match to TRBD1. CDR1 and CDR2 from the germline V gene are WNHNN and SYGVQD (reference sequence). Trimming cost V 5 bases and J 4 bases; bases outside gene matches: 8. This CDR3 comprises 16 residues. DNA of the CDR3: TGCGCCAGCAGTCGGATCCCGGGACAGGGGTACAATGAGCAGTTCTTC. Protein product: CASSRIPGQGYNEQFF.

V and J are TRBV18 and TRBJ1-3; D is unclear. Germline values: CDR1 KGHSH, CDR2 LQKENI. This CDR3 region has 15 residues. V lost 2 bases and J 3 bases, leaving 11 bases between the germline ends. This chain's CDR3 is CASSPITRDGNTIYF. The CDR3, as DNA: TGTGCCAGCTCACCAATCACGAGGGATGGAAACACCATATATTTT.

The J gene is TRBJ2-1, the V gene TRBV10-3; 12 bases map to TRBD2. The trim removed 3 bases at V and 2 bases at J, leaving 2 bases unmatched. Per the germline V gene, CDR1 is ENHRY and CDR2 is SYGVKD. The CDR3 covers 16 residues. CDR3 sequence reads: CAISESSGRAYNEQFF. Here the CDR3 DNA reads TGTGCCATCAGTGAATCTAGCGGGAGGGCCTACAATGAGCAGTTCTTC.